Below, 25 T cell receptor beta chains from the same sample are listed, as sequenced in a study of blood T cell repertoires in COVID-19 (TCRdb year 2020). The library was obtained by the immunoSEQ multiplex PCR assay. Drawn from immuneACCESS, this table holds only the in-frame rearrangements with V and J called that TCRdb kept. Clones are partly lost; checked studies trace under half to an unresolved V gene and leave the rest unexplained. This sample is represented by more than 20,000 clones; roughly 87% of them were singletons. Of the sample, roughly 27% falls within the top ten clones. Sequences were obtained from peripheral blood. The receptors shown here come from a human donor with active COVID-19. The donor label of this sample is uncertain.

This chain connects TRBV7-3 to TRBJ2-3, with D perhaps matching TRBD1 (6 bases). This CDR3 is built from 15 residues. V lost 5 bases and J 0 bases, leaving 12 bases between the germline ends. The germline gives CDR1 SGHTA, CDR2 FQGTGA. The CDR3 DNA is TGTGCCAGCAGCCCTGACAGGACTAGCACAGATACGCAGTATTTT. Protein: CASSPDRTSTDTQYF.

The chain recombines TRBV11-3 with TRBJ2-1; 13 bases agree with TRBD2. Germline-derived CDR1 and CDR2 are SGHNT and YENEEA. The CDR3 extends over 20 amino acids. The V and J ends lost 5 bases and 3 bases, in that order; junction bases with no gene match: 16. In nucleotides, the CDR3 is TGTGCCAGCAGCGAGACGGTTTGGACTAGCGGGAGAAGTCTCTACAATGAGCAGTTCTTC. Its translation: CASSETVWTSGRSLYNEQFF.

The chain couples TRBV29-1 to TRBJ2-1, with 7 nucleotides matching TRBD2. This CDR3 has 14 amino acids. V dropped 5 bases and J dropped 2; count of bases not matched to a gene: 6. The germline gives CDR1 SQVTM, CDR2 ANQGSEA. The CDR3 DNA is TGCAGCGTTCAAGGCGGGAGAACCTACAATGAGCAGTTCTTC. Residues: CSVQGGRTYNEQFF.

The rearrangement joins TRBV7-2 to TRBJ2-3; 10 positions agree with TRBD2. The CDR3 covers 17 residues. CDR1 SGHTA and CDR2 FQGNSA come from the germline V gene. V shed 5 bases, J shed 2 bases, and the junction held 10 bases outside the gene matches. The CDR3: CASSTDSSGSFTDTQYF. The CDR3 bases are TGTGCCAGCAGCACAGACTCTAGCGGGAGTTTCACAGATACGCAGTATTTT.

V gene TRBV11-3 combines with J gene TRBJ2-1, with a possible D match to TRBD2 (5 bases). This CDR3 has 12 amino acids. The germline CDR1 and CDR2 sequences are SGHNT and YENEEA. The V end was cut by 5 bases, the J end by 5 bases, with 7 bases between. CDR3 sequence: CASSRLNNEQFF. DNA of the CDR3: TGTGCCAGCAGCCGACTAAACAATGAGCAGTTCTTC.

The CDR3 protein is CASSEGAPLNIQYF. CDR3 in DNA: TGCGCCAGCAGTGAGGGGGCCCCCTTAAACATTCAGTACTTC. The rearrangement uses TRBV10-2 and TRBJ2-4; a possible D gene is TRBD1 (5 bases). Germline values: CDR1 WSHSY, CDR2 SAAADI. The CDR3 extends over 14 amino acids. V gave up 2 bases and J gave up 6 bases, with 11 bases separating them.

The chain recombines TRBV27 with TRBJ2-7; a weak D match, TRBD1 (7 bases). Trimming left V 8 bases short and J 3 bases short, with 14 bases between. The CDR3 spans 13 residues. From germline, CDR1 is MNHEY and CDR2 SMNVEV (reference sequence). This CDR3 is CASGGTALYEQYF. The CDR3 DNA reads TGTGCCAGCGGAGGGACAGCCCTCTACGAGCAGTACTTC.

The CDR3 DNA sequence: TGCAGTTGGGCGGGAAGTGAAAAACTGTTTTTT. Translated: CSWAGSEKLFF. The V call is TRBV20-1, the J call TRBJ1-4; the D is unclear. The CDR3 has 11 amino acids. Germline V gene data show CDR1 as DFQATT and CDR2 as SNEGSKA (reference sequence). The germline V and J ends were trimmed by 8 bases and 7 bases, with 11 bases remaining between them.

This chain uses TRBV5-1 with TRBJ2-7, with D perhaps TRBD2 (6 bases). The V end was cut by 0 bases, the J end by 6 bases, with 13 bases between. The V gene's germline CDR1 is SGHRS and CDR2 YFSETQ. This CDR3 contains 14 residues. CDR3 sequence: CASSLEGEVGEQYF. For the CDR3, the DNA is TGCGCCAGCAGCTTGGAAGGGGAGGTTGGCGAGCAGTACTTC. Together with reference TRBV5-1 and TRBJ2-7, the CDR3 gives the full variable domain: KAGVTQTPRYLIKTRGQQVTLSCSPISGHRSVSWYQQTPGQGLQFLFEYFSETQRNKGNFPGRFSGRQFSNSRSEMNVSTLELGDSALYLCASSLEGEVGEQYFGPGTRLTVT.

The CDR3 DNA is TGTGCCATCAGTTTCCAGGGCGGTCGGGTAGCTTTCTTT. This sequence encodes CAISFQGGRVAFF. The chain couples TRBV10-3 to TRBJ1-1, with D maybe TRBD1 (5 bases). The V end lost 5 bases, the J end lost 10 bases, and 17 bases lay between the germline ends. Germline CDR1 ENHRY, CDR2 SYGVKD. CDR3 length: 13 residues.

On this clone: One junction end disagrees with the germline gene, perhaps due to a read error. The V and J genes are TRBV6-5 and TRBJ1-6; a possible D gene is TRBD1 (5 bases). Germline V gene lookup returns CDR1 MNHEY and CDR2 SVGAGI. This CDR3 region has 15 residues. The CDR3 here is CASSYLLQGNSPLHF. As DNA, the CDR3 is TGTGCAAGCAGTTACCTTCTTCAGGGTAATTCACCCCTCCACTTT.

Only one count was recorded for this clone. The rearrangement uses TRBV11-3 and TRBJ2-7; 11 bases map to TRBD2. The CDR3 spans 18 residues. The germline CDR1 and CDR2 sequences are SGHNT and YENEEA. J was trimmed by 2 bases and V by 1 base; bases with no gene match: 10. CDR3 region: CASSLVSGSGRDPYEQYF. The CDR3 DNA follows: TGTGCCAGCAGCTTAGTATCGGGTAGCGGGAGGGATCCCTACGAGCAGTACTTC.

This clone was detected once. The chain combines TRBV11-3 with TRBJ2-7, with 9 bases matching TRBD2. This CDR3 spans 14 amino acids. V lost 3 bases and J lost 4; bases outside the gene matches: 4. Germline-derived CDR1 and CDR2 are SGHNT and YENEEA. The CDR3 spells CASSFSGSGYEQYF. CDR3 nucleotide sequence: TGTGCCAGCAGCTTTAGCGGGAGTGGGTACGAGCAGTACTTC.

This clone appeared a single time. This chain joins TRBV3-1 (or the pseudogene TRBV3-2) and TRBJ2-5, with 7 nucleotides matching TRBD2. Germline lookup yields CDR1 LGHDT and CDR2 YNNKEL (reference sequence). The CDR3 totals 17 residues. Trimming took 0 bases from V and 2 from J; bases not matched to a gene: 9. DNA of the CDR3: TGTGCCAGCAGCCAAGAAGGGGCTAGCGGAGATCAAGAGACCCAGTACTTC. This translates into CASSQEGASGDQETQYF.

This chain links TRBV7-9 with TRBJ1-1, with 10 bases aligning to TRBD1. The CDR3 covers 14 residues. Trimming at V came to 6 bases and at J to 4 bases, leaving 5 bases not matched to a gene. Looked up from germline, CDR1 is SEHNR and CDR2 is FQNEAQ (reference sequence). The CDR3 spells CASRSWTGGTEAFF. The DNA of the CDR3 is TGTGCCAGCAGGAGTTGGACAGGGGGCACTGAAGCTTTCTTT. Together with reference TRBV7-9 and TRBJ1-1, the CDR3 gives the full variable domain: DTGVSQNPRHKITKRGQNVTFRCDPISEHNRLYWYRQTLGQGPEFLTYFQNEAQLEKSRLLSDRFSAERPKGSFSTLEIQRTEQGDSAMYLCASRSWTGGTEAFFGQGTRLTVV.

The chain employs TRBV11-1 and TRBJ2-7; TRBD1 might be the D (5 bases). There are 14 residues in the CDR3. V lost 4 bases and J 5 bases, leaving 15 bases between the germline ends. Germline V gives CDR1 SGHAT, CDR2 FQDESV (reference sequence). The CDR3 region is CASSSSGNRNEQYF. The CDR3 DNA reads TGTGCCAGCAGCTCGTCAGGGAATAGGAACGAGCAGTACTTC. Combining the CDR3 with reference TRBV11-1 and TRBJ2-7 gives the whole variable domain EAEVAQSPRYKITEKSQAVAFWCDPISGHATLYWYRQILGQGPELLVQFQDESVVDDSQLPKDRFSAERLKGVDSTLKIQPAELGDSAMYLCASSSSGNRNEQYFGPGTRLTVT.

The J gene is TRBJ1-6, the V gene TRBV9; no firm D call. Germline loops: CDR1 SGDLS, CDR2 YYNGEE. CDR3 length: 14 residues. V lost 0 bases to trimming and J lost 7 bases, with 8 bases between them. Here the CDR3 reads CASSVGQANSPLHF. As DNA, the CDR3 is TGTGCCAGCAGCGTAGGCCAGGCCAATTCACCCCTCCACTTT. Combining the CDR3 with reference TRBV9 and TRBJ1-6 gives the whole variable domain DSGVTQTPKHLITATGQRVTLRCSPRSGDLSVYWYQQSLDQGLQFLIQYYNGEERAKGNILERFSAQQFPDLHSELNLSSLELGDSALYFCASSVGQANSPLHFGNGTRLTVT.

The J gene is TRBJ1-1, the V gene TRBV19; 9 positions agree with TRBD1. This CDR3 contains 12 residues. Germline loops: CDR1 LNHDA, CDR2 SQIVND (reference sequence). Trimming took 8 bases from V and 8 from J; bases not matched to a gene: 6. The CDR3 protein is CASSNRGPEAFF. The CDR3 DNA reads as TGTGCCAGTTCTAACAGGGGGCCCGAAGCTTTCTTT.

The chain is built from TRBV3-1 (or the pseudogene TRBV3-2) and TRBJ2-5; possibly TRBD2 for D (7 bases). Per the germline V gene, CDR1 is LGHDT and CDR2 is YNNKEL (reference sequence). V was pared by 4 bases and J by 3 bases, with 15 bases between. CDR3 length: 15 amino acids. The CDR3 bases are TGTGCCAGCAGCCGCCGGGGGGCGGCTAAAGAGACCCAGTACTTC. Protein product: CASSRRGAAKETQYF.

The J gene is TRBJ1-3, the V gene TRBV10-3; D possibly corresponds to TRBD1 (5 bases). V was trimmed by 6 bases and J by 4 bases, leaving 7 bases between them. CDR3 length equals 12 residues. The germline CDR1 and CDR2 sequences are ENHRY and SYGVKD. The CDR3, as DNA: TGTGCCATCAGACAGGCCGGAAACACCATATATTTT. Translating gives CAIRQAGNTIYF.

J is TRBJ2-1 and V is TRBV11-3, with D possibly matching TRBD1 (6 bases). CDR3 length equals 14 residues. Between the trimmed V and J ends, which lost 2 bases and 6 bases, there was a span of 11 bases. Per germline, CDR1 SGHNT and CDR2 YENEEA. This CDR3 is CASSLPGDINEQFF. In DNA form, the CDR3 reads TGTGCCAGCAGCTTACCAGGGGATATCAATGAGCAGTTCTTC.

The chain has TRBV11-2 and TRBJ2-3; 14 nucleotides agree with TRBD2. In germline, CDR1 is SGHAT, CDR2 FQNNGV. This CDR3 is built from 15 residues. Trimming at V came to 5 bases and at J to 3 bases, leaving 1 base not matched to a gene. The DNA of the CDR3 is TGTGCCAGCAGCCGACTAGCGGGAGGGACAGATACGCAGTATTTT. It encodes CASSRLAGGTDTQYF.

This clone was recorded once. CDR3 sequence (DNA): TGTGCCAGCAGTTTAAAGGGAGGCTACGAGCAGTACTTC. Translating it yields CASSLKGGYEQYF. V and J are TRBV6-6 and TRBJ2-7, with a tentative D call TRBD2 (6 bases). V lost 4 bases, J lost 3 bases, and 10 bases lay in between. This CDR3 comprises 13 residues. CDR1 and CDR2 from the germline V gene are MNHNY and SVGAGI (reference sequence).

The chain combines TRBV12-3 or TRBV12-4 with TRBJ1-1; 9 nucleotides match TRBD1. This CDR3 is 13 amino acids long. V was pared by 6 bases and J by 4 bases, with 3 bases of the junction left unmatched. Here the CDR3 DNA reads TGTGCCAGCAGCCAGACAGGGGGCACTGAAGCTTTCTTT. This gives the protein CASSQTGGTEAFF.

The V call is TRBV28, the J call TRBJ2-6, with 7 bases aligning to TRBD1. This CDR3 is built from 16 residues. Trimming took 5 bases from V and 2 from J; bases not matched to a gene: 6. Germline-derived CDR1 and CDR2 are MDHEN and SYDVKM. This CDR3 reads CASSATGLTGANVLTF. In nucleotides, the CDR3 is TGTGCCAGCAGTGCGACAGGGTTAACTGGGGCCAACGTCCTGACTTTC.